This passage covers 17 T cell receptor beta chains from one sample sequenced in a study of shared clonotypes between healthy human individuals. The repertoire was sequenced with immunoSEQ multiplex PCR; TCRdb's copy has only in-frame clones and lacks some. This sample has 450,000 to 500,000 clones; 76% occur once, and the top ten carry around 13%. The specimen sequenced was PBMCs. The receptors were gathered from a middle-aged woman in good health. Some clones in this sample may be carry-over from other donors' samples.

V and J are TRBV6-1 and TRBJ2-7; 7 bases fit TRBD2. This CDR3 has 14 residues. Germline-derived CDR1 and CDR2 are MNHNS and SASEGT. The V segment lost 3 bases and the J segment 4 bases; nucleotides outside the gene matches: 6. The CDR3 region is CASSDDGRTYEQYF. DNA of the CDR3: TGTGCCAGCAGTGATGACGGGAGGACTTACGAGCAGTACTTC.

V usage is TRBV5-1 and J usage is TRBJ1-4; D possibly corresponds to TRBD1 (6 bases). With 0 bases removed from V and 10 bases from J, the gap between germline ends came to 16 bases. This CDR3 has 15 residues. Per germline, CDR1 SGHRS and CDR2 YFSETQ. CDR3 loop: CASSLDPGDSGKLFF. CDR3 in DNA: TGCGCCAGCAGCTTGGATCCAGGGGACTCAGGAAAACTGTTTTTT.

V and J are TRBV7-9 and TRBJ2-6; no clear D. CDR3 length: 14 residues. V was clipped by 4 bases and J by 0 bases, with 4 bases between them. Germline V CDR1 and CDR2: SEHNR, FQNEAQ (reference sequence). The CDR3 DNA is TGTGCCAGCAGCTCTAACTCTGGGGCCAACGTCCTGACTTTC. The encoded protein is CASSSNSGANVLTF.

J is TRBJ2-7 and V is TRBV6-1; TRBD1 agrees at 7 bases. The CDR3 length is 14 residues. Looked up from germline, CDR1 is MNHNS and CDR2 is SASEGT. Trimming cost V 11 bases and J 7 bases; bases outside gene matches: 17. This CDR3 is CAGDRDEGADEQYF. In DNA, the CDR3 is TGTGCCGGAGACCGCGACGAGGGGGCGGATGAGCAGTACTTC.

Only a few counts were recorded for this clone. This sequence joins TRBV11-2 and TRBJ2-1, with 11 bases aligning to TRBD2. V shed 4 bases and J 4 bases; nucleotides not matched to a gene: 6. Germline CDR1 reads SGHAT; CDR2 reads FQNNGV. The CDR3 totals 16 residues. The CDR3 DNA reads TGTGCCAGCAGCTCCTCCGGGACTAGCGGATACAATGAGCAGTTCTTC. Its translation is CASSSSGTSGYNEQFF.

The V gene is TRBV7-2, the J gene TRBJ2-7; TRBD2 matches at 7 bases. CDR3 length: 12 residues. Germline-derived CDR1 and CDR2 are SGHTA and FQGNSA. Losses at the gene ends were 3 bases for V and 9 bases for J; bases not matched to a gene: 5. The CDR3 nucleotides read TGTGCCAGCAGCTTGAACCCGGGGGGGCAGTACTTC. As protein: CASSLNPGGQYF.

This clone was recorded a few times. The genes are TRBV2 and TRBJ1-1; a weak D match, TRBD1 (6 bases). Per the germline V gene, CDR1 is SNHLY and CDR2 is FYNNEI. The CDR3 runs 13 residues. V shed 10 bases and J shed 0 bases, with 12 bases lying between them. CDR3 DNA sequence: TGTGCCACCCGACAGGAACTGAACACTGAAGCTTTCTTT. Translating gives CATRQELNTEAFF.

The chain has TRBV2 and TRBJ1-6; 8 bases line up with TRBD1. This CDR3 contains 14 residues. J lost 7 bases, V lost 6 bases, and 5 bases had no gene match. The germline gives CDR1 SNHLY, CDR2 FYNNEI. The CDR3 loop is CASRTGAMNSPLHF. CDR3 nucleotides: TGTGCCAGCAGGACAGGGGCGATGAATTCACCCCTCCACTTT.

This clone turned up a few times. With only one base between it and a far larger clone, this is likely a read error. This chain connects TRBV30 to TRBJ2-1; D is uncertain. With 2 bases removed from V and 8 bases from J, the gap between germline ends came to 13 bases. The CDR3 extends over 13 amino acids. Germline V lookup: CDR1 GTSNPN, CDR2 SVGIG (reference sequence). The CDR3 loop is CAWSRATLHEQFF. CDR3 nucleotide sequence: TGTGCCTGGAGTCGGGCTACGTTACATGAGCAGTTCTTC. Supplemented by reference TRBV30 and TRBJ2-1, the full variable domain reads SQTIHQWPATLVQPVGSPLSLECTVEGTSNPNLYWYRQAAGRGLQLLFYSVGIGQISSEVPQNLSASRPQDRQFILSSKKLLLSDSGFYLCAWSRATLHEQFFGPGTRLTVL.

The chain recombines TRBV27 with TRBJ2-7, with 8 bases fitting TRBD1. The CDR3 loop spans 14 amino acids. Germline trimming cut 5 bases from V and 3 bases from J; bases unmatched to any gene: 6. Germline lookup yields CDR1 MNHEY and CDR2 SMNVEV (reference sequence). CDR3 DNA sequence: TGTGCCAGCAGTCCGTGGACAGGGAGCTACGAGCAGTACTTC. As protein: CASSPWTGSYEQYF.

The rearrangement joins TRBV5-1 to TRBJ2-5; 9 bases are a match to TRBD2. V was pared by 2 bases and J by 1 base, with 0 bases of the junction left unmatched. Germline CDR1 reads SGHRS; CDR2 reads YFSETQ. This CDR3 region has 14 residues. The CDR3 sequence: CASSFSGGQETQYF. Written as DNA, the CDR3 is TGCGCCAGCAGCTTTAGCGGGGGCCAAGAGACCCAGTACTTC.

The rearrangement joins TRBV30 to TRBJ2-3; 13 bases line up with TRBD2. V trimming: 3 bases; J trimming: 4 bases; junction bases outside the gene matches: 4. Germline V gene sequence: CDR1 GTSNPN, CDR2 SVGIG (reference sequence). CDR3 length equals 15 residues. The CDR3 protein is CAWSLLAGGADTQYF. The CDR3 DNA follows: TGTGCCTGGAGCCTACTAGCGGGAGGGGCAGATACGCAGTATTTT.

The chain has TRBV30 and TRBJ2-5; TRBD2 aligns across 15 bases. The CDR3 is 17 amino acids. Germline V gene data show CDR1 as GTSNPN and CDR2 as SVGIG (reference sequence). V was pared by 2 bases and J by 0 bases, with 4 bases of the junction left unmatched. CDR3 loop: CAWSLGLAGGYQETQYF. CDR3 in DNA: TGTGCCTGGAGTTTAGGACTAGCGGGAGGGTACCAAGAGACCCAGTACTTC.

The chain uses TRBV30 and TRBJ2-3, with D possibly matching TRBD2 (6 bases). The germline gives CDR1 GTSNPN, CDR2 SVGIG (reference sequence). The CDR3 is made up of 13 amino acids. V lost 3 bases and J lost 6, with 13 bases in between. The CDR3 loop reads CAWSPGVADTQYF. The CDR3, as DNA: TGTGCCTGGAGCCCGGGAGTGGCGGATACGCAGTATTTT.

This clone was found a few times. DNA of the CDR3: TGTGCCAGCAGTAGTACGGGAATTTACAATGAGCAGTTCTTC. The encoded protein is CASSSTGIYNEQFF. The V and J genes are TRBV25-1 and TRBJ2-1; the D gene is possibly TRBD2 (5 bases). V lost 5 bases, J lost 4 bases, and 12 bases lay in between. Germline V lookup: CDR1 MGHDK, CDR2 SYGVNS. This CDR3 contains 14 residues.

The chain combines TRBV5-1 with TRBJ1-1; TRBD1 might be the D (5 bases). Trimming took 0 bases from V and 4 from J, leaving 13 bases between them. The CDR3 is 15 amino acids. The germline gives CDR1 SGHRS, CDR2 YFSETQ. In DNA form, the CDR3 reads TGCGCCAGCAGCTTGGCCGGGCAGGGAGCCACTGAAGCTTTCTTT. Residues: CASSLAGQGATEAFF.

This chain joins TRBV6-1 and TRBJ2-7; tentative D call: TRBD2 (5 bases). Per the germline V gene, CDR1 is MNHNS and CDR2 is SASEGT. V was trimmed by 0 bases and J by 9 bases, leaving 9 bases between them. This CDR3 region has 12 residues. For the CDR3, the DNA is TGTGCCAGCAGTGAAGCTGAGGGTGGGCAGTACTTC. Amino acids: CASSEAEGGQYF.